This TCR beta chain came from a study of cytotoxic CD8 clonotypes in ibrutinib-treated CLL. The J segment lost 2 bases and the V segment lost 5 bases, leaving 6 bases of the junction unmatched. From germline, CDR1 is SGHTA and CDR2 FQGNSA. The CDR3 extends over 14 amino acids. Depths of 1 in 200,000 to 1 in 1 million T cells were the sequencing target. Sequenced by immunoSEQ multiplex PCR; TCRdb stores in-frame clones only, minus some. The table records approximately 200,000 clones, about two thirds of them present only once. This chain links TRBV7-2 with TRBJ2-7, with TRBD2 matching 7 bases. The sequence was obtained from a human donor with chronic lymphocytic leukemia. The specimen was PBMCs, collected after 24 months of ibrutinib treatment. CDR3 region: CASSHTSDAYEQYF. The CDR3 region has the DNA TGTGCCAGCAGCCATACTAGCGACGCCTACGAGCAGTACTTC.